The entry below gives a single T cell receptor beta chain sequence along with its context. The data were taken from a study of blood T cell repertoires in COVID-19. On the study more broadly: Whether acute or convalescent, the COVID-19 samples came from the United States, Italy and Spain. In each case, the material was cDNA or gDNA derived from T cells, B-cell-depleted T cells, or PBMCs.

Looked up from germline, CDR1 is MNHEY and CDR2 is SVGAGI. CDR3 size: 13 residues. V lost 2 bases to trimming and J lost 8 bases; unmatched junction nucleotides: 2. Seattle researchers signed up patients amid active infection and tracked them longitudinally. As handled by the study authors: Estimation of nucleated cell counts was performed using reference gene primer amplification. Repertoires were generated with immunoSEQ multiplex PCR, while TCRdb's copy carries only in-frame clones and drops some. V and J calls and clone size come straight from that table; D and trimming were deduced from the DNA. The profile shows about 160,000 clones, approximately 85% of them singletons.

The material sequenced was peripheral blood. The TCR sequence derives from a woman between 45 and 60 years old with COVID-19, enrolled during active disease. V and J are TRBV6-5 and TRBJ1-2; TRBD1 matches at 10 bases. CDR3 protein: CASSYPDRGGYTF. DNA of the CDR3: TGTGCCAGCAGTTACCCGGACAGGGGGGGCTACACCTTC.